This T cell receptor beta chain emerged from a study of T cell changes during pregnancy in multiple sclerosis. Trimming took 5 bases from V and 2 from J, leaving 7 bases between them. CDR1 is LNHDA and CDR2 is SQIVND in the germline V gene (reference sequence). CDR3 length: 14 residues. Generated by immunoSEQ multiplex PCR, the TCRdb table keeps only in-frame clones and is missing some. The sample shows about 60,000 clones, over 90% of them seen only once. Sequencing was performed on peripheral blood, taken in the first trimester of pregnancy. This clonotype was sampled from a female donor with multiple sclerosis, enrolled in a pregnancy study. The gene calls are TRBV19 and TRBJ2-6, with a weak D call TRBD2 (5 bases). As DNA, the CDR3 is TGTGCCAGTAGTCCCGGGGCTGGGGCCAACGTCCTGACTTTC. Translating it yields CASSPGAGANVLTF.